These 14 T cell receptor beta chains share one sample of origin, sequenced in a study of tumor-infiltrating lymphocytes in primary liver carcinoma. The study co-extracted DNA and RNA from about 19-30 mg of unsorted bulk tissue. Using a constant-region primer together with ProtoScript II reverse transcriptase, TCR beta cDNA was made from roughly 500 ng of total RNA. Slightly modified ARM-PCR, run as three nested multiplex PCR rounds, produced the TCR beta libraries. Primers for the first two PCR rounds were TRBV1-TRBV30 forward primers and a C-beta reverse primer (around 11 cycles per round). TCRdb independently ran MiXCR on the multiplex PCR reads; one entry per CDR3 protein. The sample holds some 95,000 distinct CDR3 sequences, about 73% seen once. The sequencing sample was made of tumor-adjacent normal liver tissue. These TCRs come from a man aged 40-49 years with primary liver carcinoma and hepatitis B virus infection.

Remarks on this clonotype: One junction end disagrees with the germline gene, perhaps due to a read error. This rearrangement joins TRBV6-5 to TRBJ2-1; weak D call: TRBD1 (5 bases). CDR1 is MNHEY, CDR2 SVGAGI, per germline. This CDR3 is built from 15 residues. CDR3 in amino acids: CASRVYRSSYSEQFF. The CDR3 coding sequence is TGTGCCAGCAGGGTATACAGGAGCTCCTACAGTGAGCAATTCTTC.

As concerns this clonotype: A much larger clonotype is one base distant, so this may be a read error. The rearrangement uses TRBV4-1 and TRBJ2-5; no firm D call. This CDR3 region has 15 residues. CDR1 MGHRA and CDR2 YSYEKL come from the germline V gene. The CDR3 nucleotides read TGCGCCAGCAGCCAAGCGGCAGGCCAGAGAGAGACCCGGTACTTC. Its protein is CASSQAAGQRETRYF.

This clonotype rates as medium-sized (0.01 to 0.1%). This CDR3 reads CASSLMGDTQYF. The CDR3 nucleotides are TGTGCCAGCAGCTTAATGGGAGACACCCAGTACTTC. V is TRBV11-2 and J is TRBJ2-5, with a tentative D call TRBD2 (5 bases). Germline-derived CDR1 and CDR2 are SGHAT and FQNNGV. Trimming shortened V by 2 bases and J by 8 bases, and 9 bases separated the two germline ends. The CDR3 runs to 12 residues.

The sample holds many counts of this clonotype. The chain uses TRBV6-4 and TRBJ2-1, with 7 bases matching TRBD1. CDR1 MRHNA and CDR2 SNTAGT come from the germline V gene. After removal of 2 bases from V and 6 bases from J, the junction contained 4 bases not matched to a gene. The CDR3 length is 14 residues. DNA for the CDR3: TGTGCCAGCAGTGACGGGTCAGGGGGCAATGAGCAGTTCTTC. It encodes CASSDGSGGNEQFF.

Details on this clonotype: Just one base apart from a much larger clone, this may be a read error. This chain links TRBV10-3 with TRBJ2-2; 7 positions agree with TRBD1. Germline V gene lookup returns CDR1 ENHRY and CDR2 SYGVKD. The junction had 6 bases not matched to a gene; V was cut back by 7 bases and J by 4 bases. The CDR3 covers 14 residues. CDR3 sequence (DNA): TGTGCCATCACCGGGGACAGATTCACCGGGGAGCTGTTTTTT. Amino acid sequence: CAITGDRFTGELFF.

Of note for this clonotype: Given a much more abundant clone one base away, this may be a read error. This CDR3 fails to terminate in the conserved phenylalanine or tryptophan, so it likely reflects a read error. The rearrangement links TRBV10-1 to TRBJ2-7, with D perhaps matching TRBD1 or TRBD2 (5 bases each). The CDR3 totals 15 residues. The germline gives CDR1 WNHNN, CDR2 SYGVQD (reference sequence). Deletions cut 2 bases from V and 2 bases from J, with 13 bases between. CDR3 region: CASSETRDAAYEQYL. The CDR3 nucleotides are TGCGCCAGCAGTGAGACCCGGGACGCCGCCTACGAGCAGTACCTC.

The chain links TRBV10-3 to TRBJ1-5; D call uncertain. The J call is in doubt because the DNA end fits TRBJ2-3 better. This CDR3 is built from 14 residues. CDR1 ENHRY and CDR2 SYGVKD come from the germline V gene. The CDR3 loop reads CAISESSAGQPQYF. In DNA, the CDR3 is TGTGCCATCAGTGAGTCGTCAGCTGGGCAGCCCCAGTATTTT.

This clonotype was counted ten times or more. The chain joins TRBV28 to TRBJ2-1; weak D call: TRBD2 (5 bases). V was shortened by 5 bases and J by 4 bases, with 15 bases between the two germline ends. The CDR3 totals 15 residues. In germline, CDR1 is MDHEN, CDR2 SYDVKM. The CDR3 region has the DNA TGTGCCAGCAGTCCCCGCAGCGGTGCGTACAATGAGCAGTTCTTC. This encodes CASSPRSGAYNEQFF.

A remark on this clonotype: The junction shows a germline mismatch at one end, possibly a read error. This chain uses TRBV11-2 with TRBJ2-7; D perhaps matches TRBD2 (7 bases). The length of the CDR3 is 15 residues. Germline V gene data show CDR1 as SGHAT and CDR2 as FQNNGV. The DNA of the CDR3 is TGTGTCAGCAACTCTACGGGGGGCCGGAGGTACGAGCAGTACTTC. This encodes CVSNSTGGRRYEQYF.

Concerning this clonotype: One end of the junction varies from germline; a read error may be responsible. This sequence joins TRBV6-5 and TRBJ2-5; D is unresolved. The germline V gene has CDR1 MNHEY and CDR2 SVGAGI. The CDR3 contains 14 residues. The CDR3 DNA reads TGTGCCAGCAGCTATGGCGCGGCACAAGAGACCCAGTGCTTC. It specifies CASSYGAAQETQCF.

This clonotype was observed at least ten times. The chain carries TRBV10-3 and TRBJ2-2; 7 nucleotides match TRBD2. V lost 8 bases to trimming and J lost 4 bases; unmatched junction nucleotides: 7. CDR3 length equals 14 residues. Germline CDR1 reads ENHRY; CDR2 reads SYGVKD. CDR3 nucleotide sequence: TGTGCCATCCGATTGGGGGAGGGCACCGGGGAGCTGTTTTTT. The encoded protein is CAIRLGEGTGELFF.

As regards this clonotype: With a much larger clone just one base away, this may be a read error. Without the conserved terminal phenylalanine or tryptophan, this CDR3 likely stems from a read error. This sequence joins TRBV12-3 or TRBV12-4 and TRBJ2-5, with TRBD2 matching 7 bases. Unmatched junction bases numbered 10, after V lost 4 bases and J lost 5 bases. The CDR3 loop spans 15 amino acids. The CDR3 loop reads CASSSRGLVGETQYL. CDR3 nucleotide sequence: TGTGCCAGCAGTTCGCGCGGACTAGTGGGGGAGACCCAGTACTTG.

Comments on this clonotype: Germline is not matched at one junction end, which may reflect a read error. V gene TRBV29-1 combines with J gene TRBJ2-3; tentative D call: TRBD2 (5 bases). The germline CDR1 and CDR2 sequences are SQVTM and ANQGSEA. This CDR3 is built from 15 residues. CDR3 loop: CSVRKTPDYTDTRYF. The CDR3 bases are TGCAGCGTTCGAAAGACCCCTGACTACACAGACACGCGGTATTTT.

This clonotype turned up a few times. This may be a read error: a much more frequent sequence differs by one nucleotide. CDR3 loop: CVSSYERGANVLTF. CDR3 in DNA: TGTGTCAGCAGTTACGAGAGGGGGGCCAACGTCCTGACTTTC. This chain connects TRBV6-6 to TRBJ2-6, with D unresolved. This CDR3 contains 14 residues. Germline assignment: CDR1 MNHNY and CDR2 SVGAGI (reference sequence).